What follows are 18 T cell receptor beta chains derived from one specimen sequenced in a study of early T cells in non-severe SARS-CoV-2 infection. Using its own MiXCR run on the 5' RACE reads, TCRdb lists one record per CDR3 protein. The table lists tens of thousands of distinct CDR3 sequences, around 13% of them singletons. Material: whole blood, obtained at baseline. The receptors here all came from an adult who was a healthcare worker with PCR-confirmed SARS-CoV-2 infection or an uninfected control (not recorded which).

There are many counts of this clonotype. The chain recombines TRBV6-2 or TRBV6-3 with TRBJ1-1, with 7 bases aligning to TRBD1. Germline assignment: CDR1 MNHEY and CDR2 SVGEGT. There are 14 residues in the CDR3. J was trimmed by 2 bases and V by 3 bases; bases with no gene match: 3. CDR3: CASSYRTGNTEAFF. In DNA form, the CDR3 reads TGTGCCAGCAGTTATAGGACAGGCAACACTGAAGCTTTCTTT.

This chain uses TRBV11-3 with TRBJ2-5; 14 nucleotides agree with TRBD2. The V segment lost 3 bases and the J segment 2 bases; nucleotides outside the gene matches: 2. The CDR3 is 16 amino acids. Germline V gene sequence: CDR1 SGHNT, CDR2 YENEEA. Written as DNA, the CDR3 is TGTGCCAGCAGCTTCGGACTAGCGGGAGGACAAGAGACCCAGTACTTC. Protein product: CASSFGLAGGQETQYF.

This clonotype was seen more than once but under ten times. For the CDR3, the DNA is TGCGCCAGCAGCCCCGCCGCAGGTGGGGCCAACGTCCTGACTTTC. It specifies CASSPAAGGANVLTF. The chain has TRBV5-1 and TRBJ2-6; D remains unclear. CDR3 length: 15 amino acids. Germline CDR1 and CDR2: SGHRS and YFSETQ. V lost 4 bases to trimming and J lost 3 bases, with 11 bases between them.

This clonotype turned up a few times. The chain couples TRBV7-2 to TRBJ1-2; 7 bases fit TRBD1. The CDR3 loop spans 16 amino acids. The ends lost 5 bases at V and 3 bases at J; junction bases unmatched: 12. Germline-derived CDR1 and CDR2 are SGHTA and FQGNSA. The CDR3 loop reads CASSPHPRDRYYGYTF. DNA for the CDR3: TGTGCCAGCAGCCCTCACCCGAGGGACAGATACTATGGCTACACCTTC.

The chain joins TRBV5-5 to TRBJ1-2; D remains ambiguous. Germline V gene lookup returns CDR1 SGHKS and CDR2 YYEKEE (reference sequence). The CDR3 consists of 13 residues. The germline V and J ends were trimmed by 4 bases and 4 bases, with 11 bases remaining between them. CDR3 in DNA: TGTGCCAGCAGCGTTGACCGAAGCTATGGCTACACCTTC. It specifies CASSVDRSYGYTF.

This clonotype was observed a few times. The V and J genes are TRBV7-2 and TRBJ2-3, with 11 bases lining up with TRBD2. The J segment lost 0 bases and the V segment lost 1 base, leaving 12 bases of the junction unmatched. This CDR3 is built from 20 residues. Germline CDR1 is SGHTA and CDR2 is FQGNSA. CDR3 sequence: CASSLGASGRYRTSTDTQYF. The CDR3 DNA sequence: TGTGCCAGCAGCTTAGGGGCTAGCGGGAGGTATCGAACTAGCACAGATACGCAGTATTTT.

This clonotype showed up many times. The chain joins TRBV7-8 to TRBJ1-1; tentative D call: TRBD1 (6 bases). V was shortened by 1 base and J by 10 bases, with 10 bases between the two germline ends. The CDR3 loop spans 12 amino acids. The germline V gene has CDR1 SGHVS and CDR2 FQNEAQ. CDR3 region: CASSLGTGRAFF. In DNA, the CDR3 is TGTGCCAGCAGCTTAGGCACAGGGCGAGCTTTCTTT.

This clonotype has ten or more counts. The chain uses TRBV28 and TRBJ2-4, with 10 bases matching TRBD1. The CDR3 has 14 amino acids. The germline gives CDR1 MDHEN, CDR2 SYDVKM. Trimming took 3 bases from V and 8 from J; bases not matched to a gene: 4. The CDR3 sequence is CASSLTGGAYIQYF. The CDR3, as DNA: TGTGCCAGCAGTTTGACAGGGGGCGCTTACATTCAGTACTTC. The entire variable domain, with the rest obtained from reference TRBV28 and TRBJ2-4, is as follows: DVKVTQSSRYLVKRTGEKVFLECVQDMDHENMFWYRQDPGLGLRLIYFSYDVKMKEKGDIPEGYSVSREKKERFSLILESASTNQTSMYLCASSLTGGAYIQYFGAGTRLSVL.

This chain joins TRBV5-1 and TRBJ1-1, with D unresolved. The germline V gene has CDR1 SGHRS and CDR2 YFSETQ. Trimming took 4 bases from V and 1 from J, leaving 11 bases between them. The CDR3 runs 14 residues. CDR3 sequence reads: CASSALFRNTEAFF. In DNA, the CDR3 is TGCGCCAGCAGCGCCCTGTTTAGGAACACTGAAGCTTTCTTT.

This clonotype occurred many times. The CDR3 here is CASSPHRVQGSDTQYF. The CDR3, as DNA: TGTGCCAGCAGTCCCCACCGTGTCCAGGGGTCAGATACGCAGTATTTT. The V and J genes are TRBV12-3 or TRBV12-4 and TRBJ2-3; maybe TRBD1 (6 bases). CDR3 length: 16 amino acids. V was pared by 5 bases and J by 4 bases, with 19 bases between.

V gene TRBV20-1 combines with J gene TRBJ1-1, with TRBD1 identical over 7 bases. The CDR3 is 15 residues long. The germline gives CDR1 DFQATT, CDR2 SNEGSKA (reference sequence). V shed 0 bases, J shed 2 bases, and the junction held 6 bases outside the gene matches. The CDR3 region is CSARDRDRSNTEAFF. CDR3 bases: TGCAGTGCTAGAGATCGGGACAGATCCAACACTGAAGCTTTCTTT.

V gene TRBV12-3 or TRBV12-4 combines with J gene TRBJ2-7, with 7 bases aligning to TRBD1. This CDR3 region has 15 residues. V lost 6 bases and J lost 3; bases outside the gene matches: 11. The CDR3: CASSTITGVDYEQYF. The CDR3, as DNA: TGTGCCAGCAGCACCATTACAGGGGTGGACTACGAGCAGTACTTC.

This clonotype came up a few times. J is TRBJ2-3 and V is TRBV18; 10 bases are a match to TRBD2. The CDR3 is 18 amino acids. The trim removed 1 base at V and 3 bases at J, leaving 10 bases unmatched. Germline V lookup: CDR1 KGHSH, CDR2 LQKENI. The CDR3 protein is CASSPREAGGPRTDTQYF. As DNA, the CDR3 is TGTGCCAGCTCACCACGGGAAGCGGGGGGGCCGAGGACAGATACGCAGTATTTT.

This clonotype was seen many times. CDR3 coding DNA: TGCAGTGCTAGAGATCCAGGACAGAGAACAGATACGCAGTATTTT. Translated: CSARDPGQRTDTQYF. The genes are TRBV20-1 and TRBJ2-3; TRBD1 might be the D (6 bases). CDR1 is DFQATT and CDR2 is SNEGSKA in the germline V gene (reference sequence). The V gene lost 0 bases and the J gene lost 3 bases, with 13 bases spanning the gap. The CDR3 extends over 15 amino acids.

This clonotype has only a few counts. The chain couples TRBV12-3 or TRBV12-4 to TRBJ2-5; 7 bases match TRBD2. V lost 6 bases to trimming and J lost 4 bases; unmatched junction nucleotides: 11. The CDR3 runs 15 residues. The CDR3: CASRDVGRPGETQYF. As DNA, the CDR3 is TGTGCCAGCAGGGATGTCGGGAGGCCGGGAGAGACCCAGTACTTC.

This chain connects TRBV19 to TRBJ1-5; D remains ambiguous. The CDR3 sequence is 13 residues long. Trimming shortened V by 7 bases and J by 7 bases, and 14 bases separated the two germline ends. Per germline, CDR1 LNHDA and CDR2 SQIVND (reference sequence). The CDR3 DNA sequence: TGTGCCAGTATAGGGAGGGCTCTACAGCCCCAGCATTTT. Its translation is CASIGRALQPQHF.

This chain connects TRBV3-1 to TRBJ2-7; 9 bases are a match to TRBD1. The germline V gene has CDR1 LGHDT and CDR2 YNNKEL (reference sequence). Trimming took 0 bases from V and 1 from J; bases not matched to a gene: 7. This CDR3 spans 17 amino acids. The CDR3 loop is CASSQDPWTGASYEQYF. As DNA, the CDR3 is TGTGCCAGCAGCCAAGATCCTTGGACAGGGGCTTCCTACGAGCAGTACTTC.

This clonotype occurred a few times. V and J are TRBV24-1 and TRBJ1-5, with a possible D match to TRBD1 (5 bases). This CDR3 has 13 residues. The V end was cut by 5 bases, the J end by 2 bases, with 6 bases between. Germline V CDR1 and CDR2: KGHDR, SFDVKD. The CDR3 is CATSAQGNQPQHF. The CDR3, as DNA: TGTGCCACCAGTGCACAGGGCAATCAGCCCCAGCATTTT.